This TCR beta chain stems from a study of blood T cell repertoires in COVID-19 (dated by TCRdb to about 2020). Turning to the overall study: Samples covering the acute and convalescent phases of COVID-19 were provided by collaborators in the United States, Italy and Spain. The prospective study material was composed of cDNA or gDNA derived from T cells, B-cell-depleted T cells, or PBMCs. Subjects who had been exposed to COVID-19, were actively infected with it, or had recovered from it provided the deeply sampled blood TCRbeta repertoires that made up the dataset. The repertoires were made available in a free public database intended to serve as a resource for research on the immune response to SARS-CoV-2. Samples were obtained from the ongoing ImmuneRACE study (first 160 participants) and from approximately 1,200 subjects provided by 6 global collaborators. Sample metadata almost always included a de-identified subject ID, COVID-19 status, age in years and sex. Where HLA class I and class II types were available, the types were taken from metadata supplied by the sample provider, not from assay-based typing. The paper's findings and limits, for the study overall: The amount of clinical and demographic metadata varied by source and participant and was provided uncurated.

The immunoSEQ Assay, a bias-controlled multiplex PCR, was used to amplify TCRbeta CDR3 regions from genomic DNA. The study's own analysis went as follows. The number of nucleated cells in each sample was estimated from the amplification of reference gene primers within the assay. To quantify the absolute abundance of each unique TCRbeta CDR3 rearrangement, sequence reads were collapsed and filtered. For each sample, productive Simpson clonality was calculated as the square root of Simpson's diversity index across productive rearrangements. The table comes from immuneACCESS by way of TCRdb, which keeps in-frame sequences with V and J called. Part of the clones is missing from these tables; in studies checked, under half for an unresolved V gene and the rest for unknown reasons. The V and J calls and clone size are taken from that table; D and trimming were inferred from the DNA. Here the sample has approximately 69,000 clones; 86% occur a single time. The leading ten clones occupy roughly 12% of the sample.

About this clone itself: No cognate antigen has been identified for it. No much larger clonotype is one base removed from it; base qualities were not supplied.

The collaborating institutions used their own protocols to collect whole blood in K2EDTA tubes. Collaborator samples were shipped for TCRbeta analysis as frozen whole blood, isolated PBMCs, or DNA extracted from either sample type. V loses 3 bases, J loses 4 bases, and the germline ends lie 7 bases apart. From cysteine to phenylalanine, the CDR3 is 13 amino acids long. Only CDR3 DNA is held: 39 bases, read in frame from base 1. For CDR1 and CDR2, the germline V gene lists KGHSH and LQKENI. Recombination linked TRBV18 to TRBJ1-5, with an unclear D gene assignment. The source material was peripheral blood. The clonotype was recovered from a human donor in a cohort sampled during active COVID-19. The DNA sequence is as follows: TGTGCCAGCTCACCGGGAGGGAATCAGCCCCAGCATTTT. Translated, this is CASSPGGNQPQHF. With the rest looked up from the reference TRBV18 and TRBJ1-5 genes rather than sequenced, the full variable domain is NAGVMQNPRHLVRRRGQEARLRCSPMKGHSHVYWYRQLPEEGLKFMVYLQKENIIDESGMPKERFSAEFPKEGPSILRIQQVVRGDSAAYFCASSPGGNQPQHFGDGTRLSIL.